Shown below are 30 T cell receptor beta chains from a single sample sequenced in a study of cytomegalovirus exposure and HLA in healthy donors. The PCR ran on 60 Vbeta and 13 Jbeta primers. Sequencing used immunoSEQ multiplex PCR; TCRdb keeps in-frame clones, though not all of them. The top ten clones hold approximately 1.2% of a sample with approximately 150,000 clones, about 80% of them seen once. The specimen was PBMCs. All receptors come from a man aged 25-45 years in good health and CMV-seronegative.

This chain joins TRBV4-3 and TRBJ1-2; possibly TRBD1 for D (6 bases). V lost 0 bases to trimming and J lost 4 bases, with 12 bases between them. The germline gives CDR1 LGHNA, CDR2 YSLEER. The CDR3 length is 15 residues. This CDR3 reads CASSQEGGLGYGYTF. In nucleotides, the CDR3 is TGCGCCAGCAGCCAAGAGGGGGGGCTCGGCTATGGCTACACCTTC.

The chain links TRBV6-1 to TRBJ1-1, with 8 bases fitting TRBD1. CDR1 and CDR2 (germline): MNHNS, SASEGT. CDR3 length equals 14 residues. V was pared by 2 bases and J by 6 bases, with 5 bases of the junction left unmatched. The CDR3 region has the DNA TGTGCCAGCAGTGAAAGGCAGGGGGCGCCTGAAGCTTTCTTT. As protein: CASSERQGAPEAFF.

The V and J genes are TRBV19 and TRBJ1-1; tentatively, D is TRBD1 (5 bases). Germline values: CDR1 LNHDA, CDR2 SQIVND (reference sequence). This CDR3 has 14 amino acids. V lost 6 bases and J 1 base, leaving 12 bases between the germline ends. The CDR3 loop reads CASSNGQGNTEAFF. As DNA, the CDR3 is TGTGCCAGTAGCAATGGGCAGGGGAACACTGAAGCTTTCTTT.

The sample holds a few counts of this clone. The chain joins TRBV7-2 to TRBJ2-2, with 11 bases lining up with TRBD2. CDR1 is SGHTA and CDR2 is FQGNSA in the germline V gene. V trimming: 5 bases; J trimming: 3 bases; junction bases outside the gene matches: 5. There are 16 residues in the CDR3. CDR3 sequence (DNA): TGTGCCAGCAGCCCACCTAGCGGGGGGCACACCGGGGAGCTGTTTTTT. It codes for CASSPPSGGHTGELFF.

The chain couples TRBV6-5 to TRBJ2-5, with D possibly TRBD1 on 5 matching bases. V lost 7 bases, J lost 5 bases, and 14 bases lay in between. This CDR3 is built from 13 residues. CDR1 is MNHEY and CDR2 is SVGAGI in the germline V gene. The CDR3 DNA sequence: TGTGCCAGCACAAAAAGGGGTGAGGAGACCCAGTACTTC. The encoded protein is CASTKRGEETQYF.

CDR3 sequence reads: CASSMEQGGNQPQHF. The CDR3 nucleotides are TGTGCCAGCTCAATGGAGCAGGGAGGGAATCAGCCCCAGCATTTT. The V and J genes are TRBV18 and TRBJ1-5; possibly TRBD1 for D (5 bases). This CDR3 has 15 amino acids. The germline V and J ends were trimmed by 5 bases and 4 bases, with 15 bases remaining between them. Per germline, CDR1 KGHSH and CDR2 LQKENI.

This chain connects TRBV19 to TRBJ1-2; tentative D call: TRBD1 (6 bases). Germline values: CDR1 LNHDA, CDR2 SQIVND (reference sequence). V lost 4 bases to trimming and J lost 3 bases, with 15 bases between them. The CDR3 runs to 15 residues. CDR3 residues: CASSTGPGHDYGYTF. The CDR3 coding sequence is TGTGCCAGTAGTACCGGACCGGGACATGACTATGGCTACACCTTC.

This chain links TRBV30 with TRBJ1-2; D unresolved. Between the trimmed V and J ends, which lost 0 bases and 1 base, there was a span of 9 bases. The germline gives CDR1 GTSNPN, CDR2 SVGIG (reference sequence). The CDR3 spans 14 residues. The CDR3 protein is CAWSVMADNYGYTF. The DNA of the CDR3 is TGTGCCTGGAGTGTAATGGCGGATAACTATGGCTACACCTTC.

This clone was counted once. The V call is TRBV11-2, the J call TRBJ2-1; 10 bases match TRBD1. CDR1 SGHAT and CDR2 FQNNGV come from the germline V gene. The V gene end was trimmed by 5 bases and the J gene end by 3 bases; junction bases not matched to a gene: 13. CDR3 length: 18 amino acids. The CDR3 spells CASSTRDRGTLRYNEQFF. The DNA for the CDR3 is TGTGCCAGCAGCACCCGGGACAGGGGCACGTTACGCTACAATGAGCAGTTCTTC.

The V and J genes are TRBV6-1 and TRBJ2-2; D is unclear. The V end was cut by 0 bases, the J end by 1 base, with 9 bases between. The CDR3 spans 16 residues. The germline CDR1 and CDR2 sequences are MNHNS and SASEGT. The CDR3 sequence is CASSEAVLENTGELFF. In nucleotides, the CDR3 is TGTGCCAGCAGTGAAGCTGTACTCGAGAACACCGGGGAGCTGTTTTTT.

This clone was counted once. V is TRBV29-1 and J is TRBJ1-2; TRBD1 matches 11 bases. With 1 base clipped from V and 14 bases from J, the junction kept 6 bases outside the gene matches. From germline, CDR1 is SQVTM and CDR2 ANQGSEA. The CDR3 covers 12 residues. This chain's CDR3 is CSVEAGQGAGTF. The CDR3 DNA reads TGCAGCGTTGAAGCCGGACAGGGGGCGGGGACCTTC.

The rearrangement joins TRBV7-2 to TRBJ2-1, with TRBD2 matching 9 bases. This CDR3 contains 15 residues. Germline V CDR1 and CDR2: SGHTA, FQGNSA. V shed 7 bases, J shed 4 bases, and the junction held 8 bases outside the gene matches. CDR3 in DNA: TGTGCCAGCACCTACAGCGGGAGGTTGTACAATGAGCAGTTCTTC. Encoded protein: CASTYSGRLYNEQFF. Using reference TRBV7-2 and TRBJ2-1 for the parts outside the CDR3, the full variable domain is GAGVSQSPSNKVTEKGKDVELRCDPISGHTALYWYRQSLGQGLEFLIYFQGNSAPDKSGLPSDRFSAERTGGSVSTLTIQRTQQEDSAVYLCASTYSGRLYNEQFFGPGTRLTVL.

The V gene is TRBV4-3, the J gene TRBJ2-1; weak D call: TRBD2 (6 bases). The CDR3 length is 16 residues. Germline loops: CDR1 LGHNA, CDR2 YSLEER. V was clipped by 0 bases and J by 8 bases, with 17 bases between them. DNA for the CDR3: TGCGCCAGCAGCCAAGAAGGGTGGGGGGTTGGGGATGAGCAGTTCTTC. Residues: CASSQEGWGVGDEQFF.

The chain carries TRBV28 and TRBJ1-4; D might be TRBD1 (5 bases). The V end was cut by 3 bases, the J end by 6 bases, with 14 bases between. This CDR3 contains 15 residues. The germline CDR1 and CDR2 sequences are MDHEN and SYDVKM. The CDR3 nucleotides are TGTGCCAGCAGTTTCCCCGGCACAGGCGATGAAAAACTGTTTTTT. This sequence encodes CASSFPGTGDEKLFF.

The chain recombines TRBV6-5 with TRBJ1-1; TRBD1 might be the D (6 bases). CDR1 and CDR2 (germline): MNHEY, SVGAGI. The CDR3 runs 14 residues. V lost 5 bases and J lost 4, with 14 bases in between. In nucleotides, the CDR3 is TGTGCCAGCAGTAACAGGGCTAGGAGCACTGAAGCTTTCTTT. Amino acid sequence: CASSNRARSTEAFF.

This clone was seen a single time. CDR3 amino acids: CASSFGQGPYEQYF. As DNA, the CDR3 is TGTGCCAGCAGCTTCGGACAGGGGCCCTACGAGCAGTACTTC. The chain is built from TRBV5-4 and TRBJ2-7, with 9 bases matching TRBD1. The V gene end was trimmed by 2 bases and the J gene end by 2 bases; junction bases not matched to a gene: 2. CDR1 SGHNT and CDR2 YYREEE come from the germline V gene (reference sequence). This CDR3 spans 14 amino acids.

The chain links TRBV18 to TRBJ1-4; perhaps TRBD1 as D (5 bases). The V gene's germline CDR1 is KGHSH and CDR2 LQKENI. Trimming removed 3 bases at V and 8 bases at J, with 10 bases between. This CDR3 is 13 amino acids long. CDR3 bases: TGTGCCAGCTCACCTGCAGGGCGAGAAAAACTGTTTTTT. Amino acids: CASSPAGREKLFF.

The rearrangement joins TRBV18 to TRBJ1-2, with D unclear. The CDR3 runs to 13 residues. With 4 bases removed from V and 1 base from J, the gap between germline ends came to 7 bases. CDR1 is KGHSH, CDR2 LQKENI, per germline. As DNA, the CDR3 is TGTGCCAGCTCACGGGAGGTTAACTATGGCTACACCTTC. Translation: CASSREVNYGYTF. Looking up the rest from reference TRBV18 and TRBJ1-2 gives the full variable domain: NAGVMQNPRHLVRRRGQEARLRCSPMKGHSHVYWYRQLPEEGLKFMVYLQKENIIDESGMPKERFSAEFPKEGPSILRIQQVVRGDSAAYFCASSREVNYGYTFGSGTRLTVV.

The chain recombines TRBV10-1 with TRBJ1-1, with D possibly being TRBD1 (6 bases). The CDR3 runs to 14 residues. The germline V gene encodes CDR1 WNHNN and CDR2 SYGVQD (reference sequence). Trimming stripped 0 bases from V and 4 bases from J, with 9 bases between. CDR3 sequence (DNA): TGCGCCAGCAGTGAGTCTCAGGGGCGCACTGAAGCTTTCTTT. It encodes CASSESQGRTEAFF.

V and J are TRBV7-2 and TRBJ1-3, with D maybe TRBD1 (6 bases). This CDR3 contains 15 residues. Between the trimmed V and J ends, which lost 4 bases and 10 bases, there was a span of 20 bases. Germline lookup yields CDR1 SGHTA and CDR2 FQGNSA. The CDR3 DNA reads as TGTGCCAGCAGCTCGGAAACAGGGTTGGAGTGGACCATATATTTT. This codes for CASSSETGLEWTIYF.

The chain employs TRBV5-1 and TRBJ1-1; 7 nucleotides align to TRBD1. J was trimmed by 4 bases and V by 4 bases; bases with no gene match: 10. The CDR3 sequence is 15 residues long. CDR1 and CDR2 from the germline V gene are SGHRS and YFSETQ. CDR3 sequence reads: CASSDSGGSGTEAFF. The CDR3 DNA reads as TGCGCCAGCAGCGACTCAGGGGGAAGCGGCACTGAAGCTTTCTTT.

The rearrangement uses TRBV29-1 and TRBJ2-7, with TRBD1 matching 9 bases. The CDR3 loop spans 12 amino acids. CDR1 and CDR2 (germline): SQVTM, ANQGSEA. The ends lost 4 bases at V and 9 bases at J; junction bases unmatched: 7. This chain's CDR3 is CSVVGQGFGQYF. The CDR3 nucleotides are TGCAGCGTTGTAGGACAGGGGTTCGGGCAGTACTTC.

The chain is built from TRBV10-1 and TRBJ2-3; D remains ambiguous. The CDR3 spans 14 residues. Germline CDR1 WNHNN, CDR2 SYGVQD (reference sequence). Deletions cut 5 bases from V and 0 bases from J, with 9 bases between. The CDR3, as DNA: TGCGCCAGCAGTCAAGGCAGGAGCACAGATACGCAGTATTTT. It encodes CASSQGRSTDTQYF.

The genes are TRBV6-6 and TRBJ1-1; TRBD1 matches at 9 bases. CDR3 size: 14 residues. V was pared by 5 bases and J by 4 bases, with 5 bases of the junction left unmatched. Germline CDR1 MNHNY, CDR2 SVGAGI (reference sequence). The CDR3 sequence is CASSRTGESTEAFF. CDR3 in DNA: TGTGCCAGCAGTCGGACAGGGGAGAGCACTGAAGCTTTCTTT.

The chain combines TRBV11-2 with TRBJ1-6; D gene uncertain. Between the trimmed V and J ends, which lost 0 bases and 2 bases, there was a span of 8 bases. The CDR3 has 16 residues. Germline V CDR1 and CDR2: SGHAT, FQNNGV. CDR3 sequence: CASSLDLAPYNSPLHF. The CDR3 nucleotides read TGTGCCAGCAGCTTAGATTTAGCCCCCTATAATTCACCCCTCCACTTT.

Regarding this clone: A junction end diverges from the germline sequence, so it may reflect a read error. The rearrangement links TRBV9 to TRBJ2-7; 12 nucleotides line up with TRBD2. CDR1 and CDR2 from the germline V gene are SGDLS and YYNGEE. This CDR3 is built from 14 residues. The CDR3 DNA follows: TGTGCCAGCAGCGTAGTGCCTAGCGGGGGGGCCTTACACTTC. Amino acids: CASSVVPSGGALHF.

The rearrangement links TRBV11-1 to TRBJ2-1; the match to TRBD1 covers 8 bases. The germline V gene has CDR1 SGHAT and CDR2 FQDESV (reference sequence). The CDR3 consists of 17 residues. V lost 2 bases, J lost 6 bases, and 12 bases stayed unmatched. Here the CDR3 reads CASSLSPGTGKSNEQFF. The CDR3 DNA reads as TGTGCCAGCAGCTTATCTCCGGGGACAGGTAAATCCAATGAGCAGTTCTTC.

The chain joins TRBV19 to TRBJ2-3, with TRBD1 as a possible D gene (5 bases). The CDR3 length is 16 residues. Trimming took 1 base from V and 1 from J, leaving 12 bases between them. The germline gives CDR1 LNHDA, CDR2 SQIVND (reference sequence). The CDR3 loop is CASSIVAGLGTDTQYF. As DNA, the CDR3 is TGTGCCAGTAGTATAGTGGCAGGGCTGGGCACAGATACGCAGTATTTT.

The CDR3 bases are TGCGCCAGCAGCATCCTAGGACAGGGGAACTATGGCTACACCTTC. Protein product: CASSILGQGNYGYTF. J is TRBJ1-2 and V is TRBV4-3, with TRBD1 matching over 9 bases. CDR1 LGHNA and CDR2 YSLEER come from the germline V gene. V was clipped by 5 bases and J by 2 bases; unmatched bases: 6. The length of the CDR3 is 15 residues.

The rearrangement uses TRBV9 and TRBJ2-6; a weak D match, TRBD1 (6 bases). The CDR3 loop spans 19 amino acids. The germline V gene encodes CDR1 SGDLS and CDR2 YYNGEE. V was shortened by 0 bases and J by 0 bases, with 16 bases between the two germline ends. The CDR3 region is CASSVARWQGSSGANVLTF. CDR3 coding DNA: TGTGCCAGCAGCGTAGCTCGCTGGCAGGGGAGCTCTGGGGCCAACGTCCTGACTTTC.